The 11 T cell receptor beta chains reported below all come from one sample, sequenced in a study of T cell repertoires in cytomegalovirus infection. Their recognized antigens are unknown. One entry per CDR3 protein, called by TCRdb with MiXCR from the reads. The sample yields about 500,000 distinct CDR3 sequences, about 33% seen once. The sequences come from cultured PBMCs, collected from culture after CMV antigen stimulation. These receptor sequences come from a human donor in good health (CMV status not recorded). Some clones in this sample may be carry-over from other donors' samples.

The V and J genes are TRBV10-3 and TRBJ2-5; 11 nucleotides agree with TRBD2. Trimming removed 0 bases from V and 3 bases from J; junction bases left unmatched: 9. The CDR3 consists of 18 residues. CDR1 and CDR2 from the germline V gene are ENHRY and SYGVKD. The CDR3 coding sequence is TGTGCCATCAGTGAGTCGAAACTAGCGGGAGTGGGTGAAGAGACCCAGTACTTC. Protein product: CAISESKLAGVGEETQYF.

Only a few counts were recorded for this clonotype. The chain carries TRBV6-2 or TRBV6-3 and TRBJ1-5, with 9 bases matching TRBD1. The CDR3 runs 17 residues. Trimming removed 2 bases from V and 6 bases from J; junction bases left unmatched: 11. Germline CDR1 is MNHEY and CDR2 is SVGEGT. The CDR3: CASSYTGGQPGGQPQHF. DNA for the CDR3: TGTGCCAGCAGTTACACAGGGGGCCAACCGGGTGGTCAGCCCCAGCATTTT.

In its sample, this clonotype was seen a few times. CDR3 residues: CASNPGLAPYNEQFF. The CDR3 region has the DNA TGTGCCAGCAACCCCGGGCTAGCCCCCTACAATGAGCAGTTCTTC. The chain recombines TRBV7-2 with TRBJ2-1; a weak D match, TRBD2 (5 bases). V shed 7 bases and J shed 2 bases, with 15 bases lying between them. The germline gives CDR1 SGHTA, CDR2 FQGNSA. The CDR3 length is 15 residues.

This clonotype was observed many times. The rearrangement joins TRBV7-2 to TRBJ2-1; 11 bases fit TRBD2. The CDR3 length is 16 residues. In germline, CDR1 is SGHTA, CDR2 FQGNSA. Germline trimming cut 5 bases from V and 4 bases from J; bases unmatched to any gene: 7. The CDR3 region has the DNA TGTGCCAGCAGCGCGCTAGCGGGAGGACGATACAATGAGCAGTTCTTC. It yields the protein CASSALAGGRYNEQFF.

The V gene is TRBV6-8, the J gene TRBJ1-2; a possible D gene is TRBD1 (6 bases). Between the trimmed V and J ends, which lost 2 bases and 5 bases, there was a span of 12 bases. The CDR3 consists of 14 residues. CDR1 is MNHGY and CDR2 is SAAAGT in the germline V gene. The chain's CDR3 is CASSYTGQFYGYTF. CDR3 nucleotides: TGTGCCAGCAGTTACACAGGGCAGTTTTATGGCTACACCTTC.

The chain recombines TRBV12-3 or TRBV12-4 with TRBJ1-4, with 7 bases matching TRBD1. V lost 6 bases to trimming and J lost 4 bases; unmatched junction nucleotides: 5. This CDR3 is built from 14 residues. The CDR3 sequence is CASSRGTDNEKLFF. For the CDR3, the DNA is TGTGCCAGCAGCCGCGGGACAGATAATGAAAAACTGTTTTTT.

This clonotype has a single count. The chain links TRBV4-3 to TRBJ2-1, with 7 nucleotides matching TRBD2. With 4 bases clipped from V and 10 bases from J, the junction kept 7 bases outside the gene matches. CDR3 size: 13 residues. Germline lookup yields CDR1 LGHNA and CDR2 YSLEER. The CDR3 here is CASSPNDGREQFF. CDR3 DNA sequence: TGCGCCAGCAGCCCAAACGACGGGAGGGAGCAGTTCTTC.

The chain has TRBV24-1 and TRBJ1-1; perhaps TRBD1 as D (5 bases). Trimming took 3 bases from V and 6 from J, leaving 10 bases between them. The germline gives CDR1 KGHDR, CDR2 SFDVKD. The CDR3 length is 13 residues. This CDR3 reads CATSDQGLAEAFF. CDR3 bases: TGTGCCACCAGTGATCAGGGTTTGGCTGAAGCTTTCTTT.

In its sample, this clonotype was seen a few times. CDR3 nucleotides: TGTGCCAGCAGCTTGGGACCCTACACCTTC. Translated: CASSLGPYTF. J is TRBJ1-2 and V is TRBV7-4, with D possibly TRBD1 on 5 matching bases. The germline CDR1 and CDR2 sequences are SGHVT and SQSDAQ. This CDR3 is built from 10 residues. The V end was cut by 3 bases, the J end by 10 bases, with 6 bases between.

This chain uses TRBV12-3 or TRBV12-4 with TRBJ1-2; D is uncertain. This CDR3 contains 13 residues. V dropped 5 bases and J dropped 4 bases, with 11 bases sitting between them. The CDR3 here is CASSPENLYGYTF. The CDR3 nucleotides read TGTGCCAGCAGTCCCGAAAACCTCTATGGCTACACCTTC.

The chain carries TRBV6-5 and TRBJ2-2, with TRBD2 matching over 7 bases. CDR1 MNHEY and CDR2 SVGAGI come from the germline V gene. The CDR3 runs to 14 residues. The junction had 8 bases not matched to a gene; V was cut back by 8 bases and J by 5 bases. This CDR3 is CASGAGLLTGELFF. DNA of the CDR3: TGTGCCAGCGGAGCGGGACTCCTAACCGGGGAGCTGTTTTTT.